This is a list of T cell receptor beta chains from one sample in a study of T cell changes during pregnancy in multiple sclerosis. Sequencing used immunoSEQ multiplex PCR; TCRdb keeps in-frame clones, though not all of them. This sample carries tens of thousands of clones, 91% of them seen once, and the ten largest clones take over 0.7%. This specimen was peripheral blood, taken before pregnancy. The origin of the receptors is a female donor with multiple sclerosis, enrolled in a pregnancy study. Each CDR3 is given with its conserved first and last residue. The D gene is left open where the match is weak. The listing skips clone size in some rows; elsewhere it reads once, few, many or a size class.

v_call,d_call,clone_size,j_call,cdr3_nt,cdr3_aa
TRBV5-6,TRBD1,NA,TRBJ2-5,TGTGCCAGCAGCTTGGAAGGGACAGGGGAGGAGACCCAGTACTTC,CASSLEGTGEETQYF
TRBV5-4,TRBD2,NA,TRBJ2-5,TGTGCCAGCAGCTTCCGGGCTAGCGGGGGGGCAGAGACCCAGTACTTC,CASSFRASGGAETQYF
TRBV6-6,NA,NA,TRBJ2-1,TGTGCCAGCACCTCATTCTCCCGCGGGTACAATGAGCAGTTCTTC,CASTSFSRGYNEQFF
TRBV5-6,TRBD2,NA,TRBJ2-1,TGTGCCAGCAGCTTGGAACTAGCGGGGTGGGATGAGCAGTTCTTC,CASSLELAGWDEQFF
TRBV6-6,NA,few,TRBJ1-5,TGTGCCAGCAGTTACCTCCCCCCAGGGGCTCAGCCCCAGCATTTT,CASSYLPPGAQPQHF
TRBV11-2,NA,NA,TRBJ2-7,TGTGCCAGCAGCTTAGTAACAGGGTCTCGAGGCTCCTACGAGCAGTACTTC,CASSLVTGSRGSYEQYF
TRBV11-2,TRBD2,NA,TRBJ2-5,TGTGCCAGCAGCTTAGTGAGGGCGGGGGGGCAAGAGACCCAGTACTTC,CASSLVRAGGQETQYF
TRBV9,NA,NA,TRBJ1-2,TGTGCCAGCAGCGTAGAGTCAGGGGACGGCTACACCTTC,CASSVESGDGYTF
TRBV5-4,NA,NA,TRBJ2-6,TGTGCCAGCTTTGACTCAAACTCTGGGGCCAACGTCCTGACTTTC,CASFDSNSGANVLTF
TRBV15,TRBD2,NA,TRBJ2-1,TGTGCCACCAGCAGAGATAGGGCTAGCGGGGAGAATGAGCAGTTCTTC,CATSRDRASGENEQFF
TRBV6-5,NA,NA,TRBJ2-7,TGTGCCAGCAGTTACTCGTTAGGGGCAGACGAGCAGTACTTC,CASSYSLGADEQYF
TRBV29-1,TRBD1,NA,TRBJ1-2,TGCAGCGGGTTGACAGGGGACTATGGCTACACCTTC,CSGLTGDYGYTF
TRBV7-7,NA,NA,TRBJ2-2,TGTGCCAGCAGCTTAGGCAGGAACACCGGGGAGCTGTTTTTT,CASSLGRNTGELFF
TRBV29-1,NA,NA,TRBJ2-7,TGCAGCGGCGGGACAGACGAGCAGTACTTC,CSGGTDEQYF
TRBV15,NA,NA,TRBJ2-7,TGTGCCACCAGCAGTACAGGTCTCCCCTACGAGCAGTACTTC,CATSSTGLPYEQYF
TRBV4-1,TRBD1,once,TRBJ2-3,TGCGCCAGCAGCCAAGCAGTTCTAGGACAGGGTGGTACAGATACGCAGTATTTT,CASSQAVLGQGGTDTQYF
TRBV6-5,NA,NA,TRBJ1-4,TGTGCCAGCAGCAGGAGGACGCGAGGTTATGAAAAACTGTTTTTT,CASSRRTRGYEKLFF
TRBV6-5,NA,NA,TRBJ1-3,TGTGCCACGGGGACGGGGGATTCTGGAAACACCATATATTTT,CATGTGDSGNTIYF
TRBV5-4,NA,NA,TRBJ1-6,TGTGCCAGCAGGAGCCAGGGTATTGTTGGCTCACCCCTCCACTTT,CASRSQGIVGSPLHF
TRBV4-3,NA,once,TRBJ2-1,TGCGCCAGCAGCCAATATACAGGTTGGAGTGAGCAGTTCTTC,CASSQYTGWSEQFF
TRBV4-3,NA,NA,TRBJ1-6,TGCGCCAGCAGCCAAGGTTGGTCCGCGCCCCTCCACTTT,CASSQGWSAPLHF
TRBV4-2,NA,NA,TRBJ1-3,TGTGCCAGCAGCCAAGTCGCGGGGGTCTCTGGAAACACCATATATTTT,CASSQVAGVSGNTIYF
TRBV2,TRBD2,NA,TRBJ2-3,TGTGCCAGCAGCGAACTAGCGGGGATCACAGATACGCAGTATTTT,CASSELAGITDTQYF
TRBV9,TRBD2,NA,TRBJ2-1,TGTGCCAGCAGTGAAGGGGACTACCCCAATGAGCAGTTCTTC,CASSEGDYPNEQFF
TRBV7-9,TRBD2,NA,TRBJ2-1,TGTGCCAGCAGCCAGTTAGCGGGGGGTTTTGGCAATGAGCAGTTCTTC,CASSQLAGGFGNEQFF
TRBV19,TRBD1,NA,TRBJ1-4,TGTGCCAGTAGTAGACAGGGCACGAAGGAAAAACTGTTTTTT,CASSRQGTKEKLFF